The source of this TCR beta chain is a study of siplizumab effects on memory and regulatory T cells. Study results and limitations: Tregs that proliferated in siplizumab cultures did not have their suppressive function confirmed.

Worth noting for this clone: The antigen is undetermined.

This CDR3 is built from 13 residues. The ends were cut back, 0 bases at V and 14 bases at J, with 14 bases in the middle. CDR1 is SGDLS and CDR2 is YYNGEE in the germline V gene. Assay used: immunoSEQ multiplex PCR; TCRdb lists only in-frame clones, some missing. The repertoire holds approximately 100,000 clones, with roughly 93% as singletons. Sequences were obtained from non-Treg CD4+ T cells sorted from blood. This chain links TRBV9 with TRBJ1-4; D uncertain. This receptor was identified in a human donor in good health. The CDR3: CASSVDGDSGLFF. CDR3 in DNA: TGTGCCAGCAGCGTAGATGGGGATTCCGGGCTGTTTTTT.